The clone carrying this T cell receptor beta chain has just a few counts. It was cDNA, reverse transcribed from extracted RNA, that served as the sequencing template. TCRdb's copy holds only in-frame clones and misses some; the assay was immunoSEQ multiplex PCR. In the table there are more than 200,000 clones, approximately 47% of which are singletons. CDR1 and CDR2 (germline): ENHRY, SYGVKD. The CDR3 has 14 residues. V lost 3 bases to trimming and J lost 1 base, with 8 bases between them. This specimen belongs to a study of CD8+ T cells in alopecia areata. Treatment meaning: oral pan-JAK inhibitor, 5-10 mg twice daily.

The chain has TRBV10-3 and TRBJ2-3; D is possibly TRBD1 (5 bases). This clonotype originated in a human donor with alopecia areata. The sample in question was CD4+ T cells sorted from blood, obtained at roughly week 36, from a patient treated with tofacitinib. The CDR3 spells CAISEGDRTDTQYF. The CDR3 region has the DNA TGTGCCATCAGTGAAGGGGATCGCACAGATACGCAGTATTTT.